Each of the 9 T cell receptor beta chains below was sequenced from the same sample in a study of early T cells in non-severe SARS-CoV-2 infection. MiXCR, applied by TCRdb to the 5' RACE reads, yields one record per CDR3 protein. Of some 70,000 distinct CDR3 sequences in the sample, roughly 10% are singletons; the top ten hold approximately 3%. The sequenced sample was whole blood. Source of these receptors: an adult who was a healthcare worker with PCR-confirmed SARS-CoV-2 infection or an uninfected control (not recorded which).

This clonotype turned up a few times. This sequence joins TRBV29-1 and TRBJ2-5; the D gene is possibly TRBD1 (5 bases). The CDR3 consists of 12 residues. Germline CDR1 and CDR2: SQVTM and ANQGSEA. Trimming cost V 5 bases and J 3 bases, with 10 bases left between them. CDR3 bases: TGCAGCGTTAGACAGACCGAAGAGACCCAGTACTTC. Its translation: CSVRQTEETQYF.

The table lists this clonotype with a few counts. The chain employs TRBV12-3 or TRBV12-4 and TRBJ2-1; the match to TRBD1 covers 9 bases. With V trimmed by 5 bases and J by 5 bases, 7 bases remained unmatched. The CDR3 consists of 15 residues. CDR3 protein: CASSEQGARDNEQFF. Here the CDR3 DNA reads TGTGCCAGCAGTGAACAGGGGGCGAGGGACAATGAGCAGTTCTTC.

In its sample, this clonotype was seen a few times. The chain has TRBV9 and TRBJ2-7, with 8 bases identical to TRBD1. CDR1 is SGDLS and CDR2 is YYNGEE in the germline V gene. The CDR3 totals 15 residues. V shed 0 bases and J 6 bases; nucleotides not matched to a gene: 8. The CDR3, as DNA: TGTGCCAGCAGCGTAGGTCAGGGGGCGAAGACCGAGCAGTACTTC. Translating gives CASSVGQGAKTEQYF.

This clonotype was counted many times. The CDR3, as DNA: TGTGCCAGCGGCCAGACCTCCTACGAGCAGTACTTC. It codes for CASGQTSYEQYF. This chain uses TRBV7-3 with TRBJ2-7; D not certain. This CDR3 has 12 residues. Germline values: CDR1 SGHTA, CDR2 FQGTGA. Trimming removed 8 bases from V and 0 bases from J, with 8 bases in between.

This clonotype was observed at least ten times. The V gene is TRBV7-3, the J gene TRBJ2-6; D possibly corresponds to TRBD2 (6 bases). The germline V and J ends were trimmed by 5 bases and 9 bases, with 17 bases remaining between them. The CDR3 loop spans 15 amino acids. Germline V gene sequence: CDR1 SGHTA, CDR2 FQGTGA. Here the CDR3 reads CASSTPRRGNNVLTF. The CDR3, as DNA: TGTGCCAGCAGCACCCCCCGGCGGGGAAACAACGTCCTGACTTTC.

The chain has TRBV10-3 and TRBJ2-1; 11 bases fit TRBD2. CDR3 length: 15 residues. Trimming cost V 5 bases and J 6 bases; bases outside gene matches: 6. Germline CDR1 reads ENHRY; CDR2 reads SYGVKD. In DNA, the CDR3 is TGTGCCATCAGTTATGGACTAGCGGGTCGCAATGAGCAGTTCTTC. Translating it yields CAISYGLAGRNEQFF.

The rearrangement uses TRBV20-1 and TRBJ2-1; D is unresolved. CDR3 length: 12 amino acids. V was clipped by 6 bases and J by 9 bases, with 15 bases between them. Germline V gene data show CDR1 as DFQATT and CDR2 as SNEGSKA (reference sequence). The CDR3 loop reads CSAPLSASEQFF. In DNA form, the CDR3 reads TGCAGTGCCCCCCTCAGTGCCAGTGAGCAGTTCTTC.

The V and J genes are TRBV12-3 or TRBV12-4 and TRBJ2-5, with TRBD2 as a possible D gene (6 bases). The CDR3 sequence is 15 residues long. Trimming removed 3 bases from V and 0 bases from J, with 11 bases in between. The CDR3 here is CASSFGTPYQETQYF. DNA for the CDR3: TGTGCCAGCAGTTTCGGGACTCCGTACCAAGAGACCCAGTACTTC.

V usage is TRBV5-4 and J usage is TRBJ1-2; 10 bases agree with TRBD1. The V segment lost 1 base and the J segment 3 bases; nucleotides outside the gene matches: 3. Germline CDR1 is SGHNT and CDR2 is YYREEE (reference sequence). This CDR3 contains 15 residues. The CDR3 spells CASSLPTGGDYGYTF. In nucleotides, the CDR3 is TGTGCCAGCAGCTTGCCGACAGGGGGCGACTATGGCTACACCTTC.